Below, 17 T cell receptor beta chains from the same sample are listed, as sequenced in a study of T-cell reconstitution after alpha-beta-depleted transplantation in children. TCRbeta library preparation incorporated unique molecular identifiers. TCRdb re-derived calls from the PCR reads in MiXCR, one entry per CDR3 protein. The profile shows 490,000 or so distinct CDR3 sequences, roughly a tenth of them singletons. The sequences come from PBMCs, collected before TCRalphabeta/CD19-depleted stem cell transplant. The receptors here all came from a child under 10 years old with inherited bone marrow failure, due to receive a stem cell transplant.

This clonotype was detected many times. The chain has TRBV20-1 and TRBJ1-4; D ambiguous. V lost 5 bases and J 6 bases, leaving 19 bases between the germline ends. CDR1 and CDR2 (germline): DFQATT, SNEGSKA (reference sequence). This CDR3 comprises 15 residues. The CDR3 sequence is CSAAELGREDEKLFF. CDR3 in DNA: TGCAGTGCTGCAGAGTTGGGAAGAGAAGATGAAAAACTGTTTTTT.

The V call is TRBV4-2, the J call TRBJ2-2; possibly TRBD1 for D (6 bases). V lost 1 base, J lost 3 bases, and 12 bases lay in between. Germline-derived CDR1 and CDR2 are LGHNA and YNFKEQ. CDR3 length: 16 amino acids. The DNA of the CDR3 is TGTGCCAGCAGCCAAGGTTTAGGGGGAGACACCGGGGAGCTGTTTTTT. Amino acids: CASSQGLGGDTGELFF.

Many counts were recorded for this clonotype. The chain has TRBV5-5 and TRBJ2-2; no reliable D call. CDR3 length equals 15 residues. Trimming removed 1 base from V and 6 bases from J, with 13 bases in between. CDR1 SGHKS and CDR2 YYEKEE come from the germline V gene (reference sequence). DNA of the CDR3: TGTGCCAGCAGCTTGCTAAGCAGACGTCCCGGGGAGCTGTTTTTT. Protein product: CASSLLSRRPGELFF.

This clonotype was observed a handful of times. The chain is built from TRBV12-3 or TRBV12-4 and TRBJ2-5; no clear D. V was clipped by 3 bases and J by 6 bases, with 11 bases between them. The CDR3 covers 13 residues. The CDR3, as DNA: TGTGCCAGCAGTTTCTCTGGGCAGAAGACCCAGTACTTC. Residues: CASSFSGQKTQYF.

About this clonotype itself: This sequence may be a read error, since a much larger clone differs from it by one base. The rearrangement joins TRBV7-2 to TRBJ2-5; maybe TRBD1 (6 bases). Trimming left V 3 bases short and J 0 bases short, with 17 bases between. Germline V lookup: CDR1 SGHTA, CDR2 FQGNSA. The CDR3 length is 17 residues. The CDR3 is CASSFSRQELYQETQYF. The CDR3 DNA sequence: TGTGCCAGCAGCTTCTCTCGACAGGAGCTGTACCAAGAGACCCAGTACTTC.

This clonotype was observed many times. The chain has TRBV6-6 and TRBJ2-2; 7 bases map to TRBD2. CDR3 length: 13 amino acids. Germline trimming cut 4 bases from V and 5 bases from J; bases unmatched to any gene: 1. Germline V lookup: CDR1 MNHNY, CDR2 SVGAGI (reference sequence). The CDR3 DNA reads TGTGCCAGCAGTTTACTAGCGACCGGGGAGCTGTTTTTT. It specifies CASSLLATGELFF.

This clonotype was counted ten times or more. The gene calls are TRBV9 and TRBJ2-1, with 9 bases that match TRBD2. The CDR3 sequence is 17 residues long. Germline V gene sequence: CDR1 SGDLS, CDR2 YYNGEE. V lost 2 bases to trimming and J lost 10 bases; unmatched junction nucleotides: 16. This chain's CDR3 is CASSVWAGGPSAQEQFF. For the CDR3, the DNA is TGTGCCAGCAGCGTCTGGGCGGGAGGGCCCTCTGCTCAGGAGCAGTTCTTC.

This rearrangement joins TRBV20-1 to TRBJ2-1, with 12 bases identical to TRBD2. Unmatched junction bases numbered 8, after V lost 7 bases and J lost 7 bases. CDR3 length: 14 residues. Looked up from germline, CDR1 is DFQATT and CDR2 is SNEGSKA (reference sequence). CDR3 nucleotide sequence: TGCAGTGTCAGACTAGCGGGAGAAATTAATGAGCAGTTCTTC. Translation gives CSVRLAGEINEQFF.

This clonotype appeared a few times. V usage is TRBV20-1 and J usage is TRBJ2-7; D assignment may be TRBD1 or TRBD2 (5 bases each). This CDR3 has 13 residues. Germline V CDR1 and CDR2: DFQATT, SNEGSKA (reference sequence). V was trimmed by 3 bases and J by 1 base, leaving 10 bases between them. CDR3: CSARRGGSYEQYF. The CDR3 region has the DNA TGCAGTGCTAGGAGGGGCGGATCCTACGAGCAGTACTTC.

In this sample, this clonotype turned up many times. This rearrangement joins TRBV19 to TRBJ1-2; D is undetermined. From germline, CDR1 is LNHDA and CDR2 SQIVND (reference sequence). This CDR3 has 13 residues. V shed 2 bases and J shed 3 bases, with 7 bases lying between them. CDR3 region: CASSIPGYYGYTF. The CDR3 DNA is TGTGCCAGTAGTATACCCGGATACTATGGCTACACCTTC.

This clonotype occurred many times. The chain couples TRBV6-2 or TRBV6-3 to TRBJ2-2; D is possibly TRBD1 (6 bases). Germline V gene data show CDR1 as MNHEY and CDR2 as SVGEGT. This CDR3 is 15 amino acids long. V was cut by 0 bases and J by 3 bases, with 8 bases left in between. The CDR3 spells CASSYSAGDTGELFF. The CDR3 region has the DNA TGTGCCAGCAGTTACTCGGCAGGGGACACCGGGGAGCTGTTTTTT.

This clonotype was recorded many times. The genes are TRBV20-1 and TRBJ2-7, with 7 bases lining up with TRBD2. The CDR3 is 12 residues long. The germline gives CDR1 DFQATT, CDR2 SNEGSKA (reference sequence). The V segment lost 5 bases and the J segment 3 bases; nucleotides outside the gene matches: 4. The CDR3 sequence is CSASREVYEQYF. DNA of the CDR3: TGCAGTGCTTCCCGGGAGGTCTACGAGCAGTACTTC.

This clonotype was observed many times. The V and J genes are TRBV11-2 and TRBJ2-7, with D perhaps TRBD2 (7 bases). V lost 8 bases and J lost 4, with 21 bases in between. The CDR3 totals 15 residues. Germline loops: CDR1 SGHAT, CDR2 FQNNGV. For the CDR3, the DNA is TGTGCCAGCGTATCTTACGGGGGGCTGGGGTACGAGCAGTACTTC. The encoded protein is CASVSYGGLGYEQYF.

The table lists this clonotype with many counts. CDR3 sequence reads: CASSTTAGWYNEQFF. CDR3 sequence (DNA): TGTGCCAGCAGCACGACAGCGGGTTGGTACAATGAGCAGTTCTTC. The chain employs TRBV3-1 and TRBJ2-1, with D possibly being TRBD2 (6 bases). The germline V gene has CDR1 LGHDT and CDR2 YNNKEL (reference sequence). The ends were cut back, 5 bases at V and 4 bases at J, with 15 bases in the middle. There are 15 residues in the CDR3.

Turning to this clonotype: A much more abundant neighbour one base away suggests this may be a read error. This sequence joins TRBV4-2 and TRBJ2-4; a weak D match, TRBD1 (6 bases). In germline, CDR1 is LGHNA, CDR2 YNFKEQ. The CDR3 has 20 amino acids. The CDR3 protein is CGSSQEDVGRGPLFKNIQYF. The CDR3 coding sequence is TGTGGCAGCAGCCAAGAAGATGTTGGCAGGGGACCCCTTTTCAAAAACATTCAGTACTTC.

There are many counts of this clonotype. The chain carries TRBV4-3 and TRBJ2-5, with 8 bases that match TRBD2. With 6 bases clipped from V and 1 base from J, the junction kept 10 bases outside the gene matches. Looked up from germline, CDR1 is LGHNA and CDR2 is YSLEER. This CDR3 comprises 16 residues. CDR3 sequence reads: CASSTRETSGQETQYF. Written as DNA, the CDR3 is TGCGCCAGCAGTACCCGGGAAACTAGCGGCCAAGAGACCCAGTACTTC.

The V gene is TRBV7-9, the J gene TRBJ1-5, with D tentatively TRBD1 (5 bases). CDR3 length: 14 amino acids. Trimming shortened V by 5 bases and J by 2 bases, and 10 bases separated the two germline ends. Looked up from germline, CDR1 is SEHNR and CDR2 is FQNEAQ (reference sequence). CDR3 in amino acids: CASSLPTGNQPQHF. The CDR3 DNA reads as TGTGCCAGCAGCCTCCCGACAGGCAATCAGCCCCAGCATTTT.